Given below is one T cell receptor beta chain in context. As yet, its antigen is unknown. Use of 60 Vbeta and 13 Jbeta primers characterized the PCR. TCRdb's table, derived via immunoSEQ multiplex PCR, lists solely in-frame clones and lacks some. The table records under 300,000 clones, 84% of them present only once. This entry comes from a study of cytomegalovirus exposure and HLA in healthy donors. As for the study in general: Around 78 million unique TCRs, all from HLA-typed donors, were included in an early release of the data. Study-wide points: Researchers counted 180 or so TCR beta chains as cytomegalovirus-associated.

Germline-derived CDR1 and CDR2 are SEHNR and FQNEAQ (reference sequence). This CDR3 is built from 17 residues. J gave up 1 base and V 6 bases, and 8 bases lay outside the gene matches. This receptor was identified in a woman in her thirties or forties in good health and CMV-seropositive. The sequenced sample consisted of PBMCs. This sequence joins TRBV7-9 and TRBJ2-2; TRBD2 agrees at 10 bases. CDR3 in DNA: TGTGCCAGCAGTTATGCCGGGACTAGCGAGAACACCGGGGAGCTGTTTTTT. This gives the protein CASSYAGTSENTGELFF.